One and the same sample provided the 10 T cell receptor beta chains below, sequenced in a study of shared clonotypes between healthy human individuals. Using immunoSEQ multiplex PCR, the repertoire was profiled, and TCRdb retains in-frame clones only, with some absent. The sample has more than 2 million clones, approximately 94% seen once. CD45RO-negative, CCR7-selected cells formed the naive CD8 fraction, which excluded terminally differentiated effector memory CD45RA+ cells. Material: naive CD8+ T cells sorted from blood. These receptor sequences come from a man aged 18 to 35 in good health.

About this clone itself: Other DNA sequences of this sample code for an identical CDR3. The V call is TRBV10-2, the J call TRBJ2-3; D is possibly TRBD2 (6 bases). Trimming pared 4 bases from V and 0 bases from J, leaving 8 bases between. CDR1 is WSHSY, CDR2 SAAADI, per germline. The CDR3 sequence is 14 residues long. The CDR3 DNA reads TGCGCCAGCAGTGCGGGAGTTAGCACAGATACGCAGTATTTT. Protein sequence: CASSAGVSTDTQYF.

V usage is TRBV15 and J usage is TRBJ1-5; D is unresolved. CDR3 length: 15 residues. Trimming stripped 0 bases from V and 3 bases from J, with 9 bases between. The germline gives CDR1 LNHNV, CDR2 YYDKDF (reference sequence). CDR3: CATSRDRPANQPQHF. CDR3 in DNA: TGTGCCACCAGCAGAGATCGGCCAGCCAATCAGCCCCAGCATTTT.

The rearrangement joins TRBV7-6 to TRBJ2-7; TRBD2 aligns across 7 bases. Unmatched junction bases numbered 10, after V lost 5 bases and J lost 3 bases. Germline values: CDR1 SGHVS, CDR2 FNYEAQ. CDR3 length: 15 amino acids. This CDR3 reads CASSPAVGRFYEQYF. CDR3 DNA: TGTGCCAGCAGCCCAGCTGTCGGGAGGTTCTACGAGCAGTACTTC.

V gene TRBV6-6 combines with J gene TRBJ2-2, with 9 bases that match TRBD1. After removal of 1 base from V and 7 bases from J, the junction contained 4 bases not matched to a gene. The CDR3 totals 15 residues. The germline V gene has CDR1 MNHNY and CDR2 SVGAGI (reference sequence). This chain's CDR3 is CASSYLGQGGGELFF. The CDR3 DNA reads TGTGCCAGCAGTTACTTGGGACAGGGCGGCGGGGAGCTGTTTTTT.

The genes are TRBV27 and TRBJ1-1; 8 bases fit TRBD1. Germline assignment: CDR1 MNHEY and CDR2 SMNVEV (reference sequence). V lost 6 bases, J lost 4 bases, and 7 bases stayed unmatched. The CDR3 spans 14 residues. CDR3 coding DNA: TGTGCCAGCAGGCATACAGGGGGGGCCACTGAAGCTTTCTTT. Amino acid sequence: CASRHTGGATEAFF.

This chain joins TRBV7-9 and TRBJ2-5, with 12 nucleotides matching TRBD1. J lost 5 bases, V lost 5 bases, and 6 bases had no gene match. The CDR3 contains 15 residues. The germline CDR1 and CDR2 sequences are SEHNR and FQNEAQ (reference sequence). CDR3 sequence (DNA): TGTGCCAGCAGCGCCGGGACAGGGGGCAGGGAGACCCAGTACTTC. Protein product: CASSAGTGGRETQYF.

Notes on this clone: Distinct nucleotide sequences in the sample also encode this CDR3. The chain has TRBV27 and TRBJ1-1, with 8 bases identical to TRBD1. The CDR3 runs 14 residues. V dropped 5 bases and J dropped 0; count of bases not matched to a gene: 2. CDR1 is MNHEY and CDR2 is SMNVEV in the germline V gene (reference sequence). CDR3 in DNA: TGTGCCAGCAGTCGGACAGGGATGAACACTGAAGCTTTCTTT. It yields the protein CASSRTGMNTEAFF.

The gene calls are TRBV5-6 and TRBJ2-3; D is undetermined. The V and J ends lost 0 bases and 5 bases respectively, with 10 bases between them. This CDR3 has 14 amino acids. The V gene's germline CDR1 is SGHDT and CDR2 YYEEEE. DNA for the CDR3: TGTGCCAGCAGCTTGGGAGCATCGCGAGATACGCAGTATTTT. This encodes CASSLGASRDTQYF.

This chain links TRBV5-1 with TRBJ2-5; D is perhaps TRBD2 (5 bases). V lost 0 bases and J lost 1, with 13 bases in between. This CDR3 is built from 16 residues. Per germline, CDR1 SGHRS and CDR2 YFSETQ. CDR3 DNA sequence: TGCGCCAGCAGCTTGGTCAAGGCGGACTTCCAAGAGACCCAGTACTTC. Amino acids: CASSLVKADFQETQYF.

The chain uses TRBV4-3 and TRBJ2-5; 7 positions agree with TRBD1. Germline trimming cut 4 bases from V and 3 bases from J; bases unmatched to any gene: 8. The germline gives CDR1 LGHNA, CDR2 YSLEER. The CDR3 runs to 15 residues. The CDR3 is CASSPRWDSKETQYF. In DNA, the CDR3 is TGCGCCAGCAGCCCCCGTTGGGACAGCAAAGAGACCCAGTACTTC.